This TCR beta chain was profiled in a study of Ad26.COV2.S vaccination and SARS-CoV-2 variants. Sample treatment: about 20 received Ad26.COV2.S at low or high dose, single or two shots; about 5 received placebo; per-sample allocation not given. Sampling was done on day 63 after the first vaccine or placebo injection. The ends were cut back, 1 base at V and 1 base at J, with 5 bases in the middle. This CDR3 spans 14 amino acids. Germline CDR1 LGHDT, CDR2 YNNKEL (reference sequence). Sequencing was performed with immunoSEQ multiplex PCR; in TCRdb, only in-frame clones are kept and a portion is missing. The sample contains about 350,000 clones, more than 75% of which appear only once.

The rearrangement joins TRBV3-1 (or the pseudogene TRBV3-2) to TRBJ1-5; D perhaps matches TRBD1 (5 bases). This material consisted of peripheral blood, taken in a trial of Ad26.COV2.S vaccine versus placebo. The TCR was taken from a person between 18 and 60 years old who received the Ad26.COV2.S COVID-19 vaccine or a placebo. The chain's CDR3 is CASSQAGSNQPQHF. CDR3 DNA: TGTGCCAGCAGCCAAGCAGGGAGCAATCAGCCCCAGCATTTT.